Following are 18 T cell receptor beta chains from one sample sequenced in a study of shared clonotypes between healthy human individuals. Only CD45RO-negative cells positively selected for CCR7 counted as naive CD8 cells, so terminally differentiated effector memory CD45RA+ cells were excluded. Generated by immunoSEQ multiplex PCR, the TCRdb table keeps only in-frame clones and is missing some. The sample has millions of clones, more than 85% seen once. The sequenced sample consisted of naive CD8+ T cells from PBMCs. The receptors stem from a man between 18 and 35 years old in good health. Some clones in this sample may be carry-over from other donors' samples.

V and J are TRBV5-5 and TRBJ2-7; TRBD1 agrees at 9 bases. Losses at the gene ends were 4 bases for V and 5 bases for J; bases not matched to a gene: 10. The CDR3 covers 15 residues. Germline loops: CDR1 SGHKS, CDR2 YYEKEE (reference sequence). The CDR3 DNA sequence: TGTGCCAGCAGCAATGAGGACAGGGGACTCCACGAGCAGTACTTC. It specifies CASSNEDRGLHEQYF. The whole variable domain, remainder taken from reference TRBV5-5 and TRBJ2-7, is DAGVTQSPTHLIKTRGQQVTLRCSPISGHKSVSWYQQVLGQGPQFIFQYYEKEERGRGNFPDRFSARQFPNYSSELNVNALLLGDSALYLCASSNEDRGLHEQYFGPGTRLTVT.

The chain is built from TRBV4-2 and TRBJ2-1; D uncertain. The CDR3 loop spans 13 amino acids. The V end lost 4 bases, the J end lost 1 base, and 5 bases lay between the germline ends. Germline values: CDR1 LGHNA, CDR2 YNFKEQ. The CDR3: CASSPSSYNEQFF. In DNA form, the CDR3 reads TGTGCCAGCAGCCCCAGTTCCTACAATGAGCAGTTCTTC.

The rearrangement uses TRBV27 and TRBJ1-1, with D perhaps matching TRBD1 (6 bases). Germline V CDR1 and CDR2: MNHEY, SMNVEV (reference sequence). V was clipped by 4 bases and J by 3 bases, with 21 bases between them. This CDR3 has 17 residues. The chain's CDR3 is CASSSVYRDPGDTEAFF. In nucleotides, the CDR3 is TGTGCCAGCAGTTCGGTATACCGGGACCCAGGGGACACTGAAGCTTTCTTT.

This chain links TRBV5-8 with TRBJ1-3, with a tentative D call TRBD1 (6 bases). Trimming took off 4 bases at V and 4 bases at J, with 18 bases between the two ends. Germline V gene data show CDR1 as SGHTS and CDR2 as YDEGEE. The CDR3 sequence is 16 residues long. CDR3 loop: CASSELTGPTGNTIYF. The CDR3, as DNA: TGTGCCAGCAGCGAGTTAACAGGGCCAACGGGAAACACCATATATTTT.

The rearrangement joins TRBV5-6 to TRBJ2-5; 8 bases map to TRBD2. This CDR3 contains 18 residues. CDR1 and CDR2 (germline): SGHDT, YYEEEE. J lost 0 bases, V lost 0 bases, and 10 bases had no gene match. The CDR3, as DNA: TGTGCCAGCAGCTTGGGCAGCGGGAGTGGTTTCCACCAAGAGACCCAGTACTTC. Its translation: CASSLGSGSGFHQETQYF.

J is TRBJ1-1 and V is TRBV28, with TRBD1 matching over 11 bases. The V gene's germline CDR1 is MDHEN and CDR2 SYDVKM. This CDR3 has 15 amino acids. The V gene end was trimmed by 2 bases and the J gene end by 11 bases; junction bases not matched to a gene: 10. CDR3: CASSLPHWDRGSAFF. In DNA, the CDR3 is TGTGCCAGCAGTTTACCCCACTGGGACAGGGGGTCTGCTTTCTTT.

The chain joins TRBV4-2 to TRBJ1-2, with TRBD1 matching 7 bases. The germline V gene has CDR1 LGHNA and CDR2 YNFKEQ. J was trimmed by 4 bases and V by 0 bases; bases with no gene match: 8. This CDR3 is built from 16 residues. CDR3 region: CASSQDEGAIGYGYTF. The CDR3 DNA reads TGTGCCAGCAGCCAAGATGAGGGGGCGATTGGCTATGGCTACACCTTC.

The genes are TRBV7-3 and TRBJ2-7; D not resolved. CDR3 length: 11 residues. Trimming shortened V by 5 bases and J by 3 bases, and 5 bases separated the two germline ends. Germline-derived CDR1 and CDR2 are SGHTA and FQGTGA. The CDR3 nucleotides read TGTGCCAGCAGCCTTTACTACGAGCAGTACTTC. Residues: CASSLYYEQYF.

This clone was counted a single time. This sample also contains other DNA sequences that code for the same CDR3. V and J are TRBV6-5 and TRBJ2-1; D is ambiguous. The CDR3 is 13 amino acids. V dropped 2 bases and J dropped 4 bases, with 6 bases sitting between them. Germline values: CDR1 MNHEY, CDR2 SVGAGI. The CDR3 sequence: CASSYGLYNEQFF. The CDR3 region has the DNA TGTGCCAGCAGTTACGGTCTTTACAATGAGCAGTTCTTC.

This chain connects TRBV25-1 to TRBJ2-7; TRBD2 is a possible D gene (6 bases). Germline V gene lookup returns CDR1 MGHDK and CDR2 SYGVNS. V shed 6 bases and J shed 0 bases, with 9 bases lying between them. The CDR3 length is 13 residues. This chain's CDR3 is CASRAGLSYEQYF. The CDR3 region has the DNA TGTGCCAGCAGGGCGGGACTCTCCTACGAGCAGTACTTC.

As for this clone: Other DNA sequences in the sample encode the same CDR3. V usage is TRBV19 and J usage is TRBJ2-7, with 8 bases matching TRBD2. V gave up 9 bases and J gave up 4 bases; unmatched junction bases: 8. The CDR3 runs 13 residues. Germline CDR1 LNHDA, CDR2 SQIVND (reference sequence). CDR3 coding DNA: TGTGCCAGCTCCAGCGGGAGTACGTACGAGCAGTACTTC. Amino acid sequence: CASSSGSTYEQYF. Full variable domain (remainder filled in from reference TRBV19 and TRBJ2-7): DGGITQSPKYLFRKEGQNVTLSCEQNLNHDAMYWYRQDPGQGLRLIYYSQIVNDFQKGDIAEGYSVSREKKESFPLTVTSAQKNPTAFYLCASSSGSTYEQYFGPGTRLTVT.

The rearrangement links TRBV18 to TRBJ2-7; TRBD2 matches 8 bases. The CDR3 has 16 residues. Germline V gene lookup returns CDR1 KGHSH and CDR2 LQKENI. The V gene end was trimmed by 4 bases and the J gene end by 3 bases; junction bases not matched to a gene: 11. The CDR3 is CASSRDGSGMGYEQYF. The CDR3 nucleotides are TGTGCCAGCTCACGGGACGGTAGCGGGATGGGCTACGAGCAGTACTTC.

The CDR3 reads CASIQNFRDRASYEQYF. As DNA, the CDR3 is TGTGCCAGCATCCAAAACTTTCGGGACAGGGCATCCTACGAGCAGTACTTC. This chain joins TRBV28 and TRBJ2-7; 9 positions match TRBD1. With V trimmed by 7 bases and J by 1 base, 14 bases remained unmatched. The CDR3 loop spans 17 amino acids. Germline V gives CDR1 MDHEN, CDR2 SYDVKM.

The chain uses TRBV28 and TRBJ2-7, with D possibly TRBD1 on 6 matching bases. The V end was cut by 6 bases, the J end by 0 bases, with 12 bases between. CDR1 is MDHEN, CDR2 SYDVKM, per germline. The CDR3 is 14 residues long. CDR3 nucleotide sequence: TGTGCCAGCAGGTCGTGGGACAACTCCTACGAGCAGTACTTC. Translating it yields CASRSWDNSYEQYF. Full variable domain (remainder filled in from reference TRBV28 and TRBJ2-7): DVKVTQSSRYLVKRTGEKVFLECVQDMDHENMFWYRQDPGLGLRLIYFSYDVKMKEKGDIPEGYSVSREKKERFSLILESASTNQTSMYLCASRSWDNSYEQYFGPGTRLTVT.

The J gene is TRBJ2-5, the V gene TRBV25-1; D is unclear. Trimming stripped 7 bases from V and 1 base from J, with 13 bases between. CDR3 length equals 14 residues. The germline V gene has CDR1 MGHDK and CDR2 SYGVNS. CDR3 residues: CASTEKESQETQYF. CDR3 nucleotides: TGTGCCAGCACTGAGAAGGAATCCCAAGAGACCCAGTACTTC.

The chain carries TRBV5-1 and TRBJ2-3, with D possibly being TRBD1 (6 bases). Trimming took off 4 bases at V and 6 bases at J, with 18 bases between the two ends. Germline values: CDR1 SGHRS, CDR2 YFSETQ. The CDR3 is made up of 15 amino acids. The CDR3 is CASSLGTTPWDTQYF. For the CDR3, the DNA is TGCGCCAGCAGCCTAGGGACAACACCCTGGGATACGCAGTATTTT. Full variable domain (missing parts from reference TRBV5-1 and TRBJ2-3): KAGVTQTPRYLIKTRGQQVTLSCSPISGHRSVSWYQQTPGQGLQFLFEYFSETQRNKGNFPGRFSGRQFSNSRSEMNVSTLELGDSALYLCASSLGTTPWDTQYFGPGTRLTVL.

The chain carries TRBV7-6 and TRBJ2-1; D is possibly TRBD2 (6 bases). The CDR3 consists of 15 residues. V dropped 4 bases and J dropped 0 bases, with 10 bases sitting between them. Looked up from germline, CDR1 is SGHVS and CDR2 is FNYEAQ. CDR3 region: CASSSRDFSYNEQFF. The DNA for the CDR3 is TGTGCCAGCAGCTCCCGGGACTTCTCCTACAATGAGCAGTTCTTC.

This rearrangement joins TRBV5-1 to TRBJ2-1; D may be TRBD1 or TRBD2 (6 bases each). The CDR3 length is 14 residues. V was cut by 0 bases and J by 10 bases, with 14 bases left in between. CDR1 and CDR2 from the germline V gene are SGHRS and YFSETQ. The CDR3 sequence is CASSLVGGPAEQFF. The CDR3 DNA reads TGCGCCAGCAGCTTGGTTGGGGGGCCGGCCGAGCAGTTCTTC.